This TCR beta chain was captured in a study of cytomegalovirus exposure and HLA in healthy donors. Study in general: Clustering assigned around 77% of the 350 to 400 genotyped donors to the Caucasian-associated ancestry cluster.

The study ran its PCR with 60 Vbeta and 13 Jbeta primers. Only in-frame clones appear in the TCRdb table, and some are missing; sequencing was by immunoSEQ multiplex PCR. The data contain about 150,000 clones, roughly 9.4% of them singletons. This clonotype was sampled from a male donor in good health and CMV-seronegative. The sample was PBMCs.

The CDR3 is CASSAHAKQGQETQYF. The DNA of the CDR3 is TGTGCCAGCAGCGCCCATGCCAAGCAGGGTCAAGAGACCCAGTACTTC. The V and J genes are TRBV9 and TRBJ2-5; D may be TRBD1 (5 bases). Per the germline V gene, CDR1 is SGDLS and CDR2 is YYNGEE. V shed 3 bases and J shed 2 bases, with 17 bases lying between them. CDR3 size: 16 residues. The entire variable domain, with the rest obtained from reference TRBV9 and TRBJ2-5, is as follows: DSGVTQTPKHLITATGQRVTLRCSPRSGDLSVYWYQQSLDQGLQFLIQYYNGEERAKGNILERFSAQQFPDLHSELNLSSLELGDSALYFCASSAHAKQGQETQYFGPGTRLLVL.